This T cell receptor beta chain was recovered during a study of cytomegalovirus exposure and HLA in healthy donors. Study-wide results and limits: Cytomegalovirus-associated status was assigned to some 180 TCR beta chains. With DRB1 most and HLA-C fewest, TCR association rates differed between HLA loci in a later analysis.

As regards this clone: Its antigen is currently unknown.

60 Vbeta and 13 Jbeta primers were used in PCR. Sequencing used immunoSEQ multiplex PCR; TCRdb keeps in-frame clones, though not all of them. The sample lists hundreds of thousands of clones, around four fifths occurring once. With 5 bases removed from V and 7 bases from J, the gap between germline ends came to 7 bases. This CDR3 comprises 12 residues. In germline, CDR1 is SGDLS, CDR2 YYNGEE. The V and J genes are TRBV9 and TRBJ1-6; weak D call: TRBD1 (6 bases). Sequenced material: PBMCs. The sequence derives from a middle-aged woman in good health and CMV-seronegative. Here the CDR3 DNA reads TGTGCCAGCAGACAGGGAAATTCACCCCTCCACTTT. Protein product: CASRQGNSPLHF.